This T cell receptor (beta chain) originates from a study of vaccination and CD4 T cells after COVID-19. In the study overall: With about ten mild cases and one severe, convalescent patients were SARS-CoV-2 positive by nasal swab PCR.

This clonotype was recorded a few times. Antigen unknown. V lost 3 bases to trimming and J lost 1 base, with 10 bases between them. Germline V gene data show CDR1 as DFQATT and CDR2 as SNEGSKA (reference sequence). CDR3 length: 14 residues. Treatment of the sample: approximately 9-day PBMC culture with coronavirus spike peptide pools or control peptides (ViraFEST assay). Days 3 and 7 saw half the medium swapped for fresh IL-2 medium. Cultured CD4+ T-cell DNA underwent Oncomine TCR Beta short-read sequencing. TCRdb fed the PCR reads into MiXCR, producing one record per CDR3 protein. The sample records over 8,500 distinct CDR3 sequences, 45% to 60% being singletons.

This receptor was taken from a human donor who had recovered from COVID-19. The chain couples TRBV20-1 to TRBJ2-1; D perhaps matches TRBD2 (6 bases). The material sequenced was CD4+ T cells from blood, cultured in vitro. The CDR3 coding sequence is TGCAGTGCTAGCGGGGGAAGATCCTACAATGAGCAGTTCTTC. Residues: CSASGGRSYNEQFF.